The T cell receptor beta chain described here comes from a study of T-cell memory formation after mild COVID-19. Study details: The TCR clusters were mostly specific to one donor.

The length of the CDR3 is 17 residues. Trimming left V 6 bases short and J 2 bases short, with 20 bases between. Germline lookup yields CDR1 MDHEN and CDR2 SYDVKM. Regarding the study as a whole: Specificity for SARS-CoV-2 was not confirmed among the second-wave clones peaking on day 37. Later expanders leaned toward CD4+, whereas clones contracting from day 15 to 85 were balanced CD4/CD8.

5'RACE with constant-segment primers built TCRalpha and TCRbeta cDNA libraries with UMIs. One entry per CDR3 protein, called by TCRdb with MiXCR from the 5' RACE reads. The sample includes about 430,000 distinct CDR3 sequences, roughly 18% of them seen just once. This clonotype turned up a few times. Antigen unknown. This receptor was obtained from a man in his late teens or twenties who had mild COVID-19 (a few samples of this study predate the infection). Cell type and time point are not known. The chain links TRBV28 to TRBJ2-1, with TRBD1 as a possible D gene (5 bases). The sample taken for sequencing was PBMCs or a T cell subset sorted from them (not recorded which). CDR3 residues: CASSPLGRLGAYNEQFF. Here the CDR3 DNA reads TGTGCCAGCAGCCCACTCGGACGCCTAGGGGCCTACAATGAGCAGTTCTTC.